The clone carrying this T cell receptor beta chain was found once. The sample comes from a study of blood T cell repertoires in COVID-19. In the study overall: Nucleic acid was either cDNA or gDNA, and it came from T cells, B-cell-depleted T cells, or PBMCs.

The authors' processing: Nucleated cell number was recorded as an estimate derived from reference gene primer amplification. TCRdb's table, derived via immunoSEQ multiplex PCR, lists solely in-frame clones and lacks some. The V and J calls and clone size come from that table; D and trimming were worked out from the DNA. The sample has roughly 100,000 clones; approximately 91% are singletons. Germline lookup yields CDR1 MNHEY and CDR2 SMNVEV (reference sequence). The ends lost 3 bases at V and 7 bases at J; junction bases unmatched: 11. The CDR3 is 15 amino acids. The sample taken for sequencing was peripheral blood. This chain connects TRBV27 to TRBJ2-7; 8 bases fit TRBD1. The receptor's source is a man between 50 and 59 years old with acute or convalescent COVID-19. CDR3 bases: TGTGCCAGCAGTTTCTCCCGGTCAGGGGGCGTTGAGCAGTACTTC. Its translation: CASSFSRSGGVEQYF.